These 20 T cell receptor beta chains were all obtained from the same sample, sequenced in a study of cytomegalovirus exposure and HLA in healthy donors. Produced via immunoSEQ multiplex PCR; TCRdb's table is partial and in-frame only. The data show 100,000 to 150,000 clones, about 89% seen once. What was sequenced was PBMCs. These receptors were collected from a woman aged 18-29 years in good health and CMV-seronegative.

The chain joins TRBV5-1 to TRBJ2-1; 10 positions agree with TRBD2. With V trimmed by 2 bases and J by 6 bases, 5 bases remained unmatched. This CDR3 contains 15 residues. Germline lookup yields CDR1 SGHRS and CDR2 YFSETQ. The CDR3 DNA reads TGCGCCAGCAGCTTCCAGAGCGGGAGGGCCAATGAGCAGTTCTTC. The encoded protein is CASSFQSGRANEQFF. Looking up the rest from reference TRBV5-1 and TRBJ2-1 gives the full variable domain: KAGVTQTPRYLIKTRGQQVTLSCSPISGHRSVSWYQQTPGQGLQFLFEYFSETQRNKGNFPGRFSGRQFSNSRSEMNVSTLELGDSALYLCASSFQSGRANEQFFGPGTRLTVL.

The chain recombines TRBV2 with TRBJ2-1; perhaps TRBD1 as D (6 bases). The CDR3 has 15 residues. Germline V gene sequence: CDR1 SNHLY, CDR2 FYNNEI. V lost 6 bases and J lost 2, with 14 bases in between. DNA of the CDR3: TGTGCCAGCAGAAAAAGGGGGTTCCCCTACAATGAGCAGTTCTTC. Amino acid sequence: CASRKRGFPYNEQFF.

In its sample, this clone is medium-sized. The chain links TRBV11-2 to TRBJ2-7; D uncertain. This CDR3 is built from 14 residues. V was pared by 1 base and J by 3 bases, with 10 bases between. Per the germline V gene, CDR1 is SGHAT and CDR2 is FQNNGV. The CDR3 DNA reads TGTGCCAGCAGCTTAGGCCTAGAATACTACGAGCAGTACTTC. Protein: CASSLGLEYYEQYF.

This clone was counted a few times. The V gene is TRBV28, the J gene TRBJ2-7, with D possibly TRBD2 on 6 matching bases. Trimming took 5 bases from V and 7 from J, leaving 21 bases between them. The CDR3 sequence is 15 residues long. Germline V gene lookup returns CDR1 MDHEN and CDR2 SYDVKM. The CDR3 sequence: CASSKLGGSRREQYF. CDR3 in DNA: TGTGCCAGCAGTAAACTTGGAGGGAGCCGGCGGGAGCAGTACTTC. The whole variable domain, filled in from reference TRBV28 and TRBJ2-7, reads DVKVTQSSRYLVKRTGEKVFLECVQDMDHENMFWYRQDPGLGLRLIYFSYDVKMKEKGDIPEGYSVSREKKERFSLILESASTNQTSMYLCASSKLGGSRREQYFGPGTRLTVT.

This clone was picked up one time. The chain uses TRBV7-2 and TRBJ2-7; D unresolved. Germline V CDR1 and CDR2: SGHTA, FQGNSA. The ends were cut back, 2 bases at V and 4 bases at J, with 9 bases in the middle. CDR3 length: 13 amino acids. The CDR3 region has the DNA TGTGCCAGCAGCTTACGCAACCGGTACGAGCAGTACTTC. It specifies CASSLRNRYEQYF.

The chain combines TRBV5-4 with TRBJ1-5; a possible D gene is TRBD1 (5 bases). The CDR3 has 14 residues. Deletions cut 3 bases from V and 5 bases from J, with 12 bases between. From germline, CDR1 is SGHNT and CDR2 YYREEE (reference sequence). CDR3 sequence reads: CASSSSGQDQPQHF. DNA of the CDR3: TGTGCCAGCAGCTCCTCAGGGCAGGATCAGCCCCAGCATTTT.

The V and J genes are TRBV5-1 and TRBJ2-7, with unresolved D. Trimming stripped 5 bases from V and 5 bases from J, with 17 bases between. The germline gives CDR1 SGHRS, CDR2 YFSETQ. The CDR3 is 14 residues long. CDR3 sequence (DNA): TGCGCCAGCAGATGGCCCCCAGGAAGCAACGAGCAGTACTTC. Translation: CASRWPPGSNEQYF.

This clone was observed once. The rearrangement joins TRBV19 to TRBJ1-3; D gene unclear. The CDR3 is 14 residues long. V lost 2 bases to trimming and J lost 2 bases, with 7 bases between them. Germline V gene data show CDR1 as LNHDA and CDR2 as SQIVND (reference sequence). The CDR3 spells CASSIQDTGNTIYF. The CDR3 DNA follows: TGTGCCAGTAGTATACAGGATACTGGAAACACCATATATTTT.

V and J are TRBV27 and TRBJ2-7; 9 positions match TRBD2. This CDR3 has 19 amino acids. Losses at the gene ends were 2 bases for V and 3 bases for J; bases not matched to a gene: 17. In germline, CDR1 is MNHEY, CDR2 SMNVEV (reference sequence). Here the CDR3 DNA reads TGTGCCAGCAGTTTACGCGGGGGTAGCGGGAGCGTTTGGCACTACGAGCAGTACTTC. Amino acids: CASSLRGGSGSVWHYEQYF.

This clone was counted once. The gene calls are TRBV2 and TRBJ2-3, with D tentatively TRBD2 (6 bases). This CDR3 region has 13 residues. Germline loops: CDR1 SNHLY, CDR2 FYNNEI. Trimming pared 7 bases from V and 2 bases from J, leaving 10 bases between. The CDR3 reads CASNGGSTDTQYF. DNA for the CDR3: TGTGCCAGCAACGGGGGATCCACAGATACGCAGTATTTT.

The rearrangement uses TRBV5-5 and TRBJ1-1, with D possibly matching TRBD1 (5 bases). The CDR3 totals 14 residues. The germline V gene encodes CDR1 SGHKS and CDR2 YYEKEE (reference sequence). V was trimmed by 5 bases and J by 5 bases, leaving 16 bases between them. This chain's CDR3 is CASSPGTGGTEAFF. The CDR3 nucleotides read TGTGCCAGCAGTCCCGGGACGGGGGGGACTGAAGCTTTCTTT.

The rearrangement uses TRBV6-5 and TRBJ2-5, with 11 bases identical to TRBD1. The end of the DNA aligns better with TRBJ2-7, so the J call may be wrong. The CDR3 contains 14 residues. Germline loops: CDR1 MNHEY, CDR2 SVGAGI. The CDR3 loop is CASRPGTGGIEQYF. CDR3 bases: TGTGCCAGCAGACCCGGGACAGGGGGGATCGAGCAGTACTTC.

The rearrangement joins TRBV5-6 to TRBJ2-7; 14 positions match TRBD2. Losses at the gene ends were 3 bases for V and 7 bases for J; bases not matched to a gene: 12. Germline V CDR1 and CDR2: SGHDT, YYEEEE. This CDR3 is built from 17 residues. CDR3: CASSSLGLAGEVWEQYF. For the CDR3, the DNA is TGTGCCAGCAGCTCTCTGGGACTAGCGGGAGAAGTGTGGGAGCAGTACTTC.

The V call is TRBV29-1, the J call TRBJ2-2; D might be TRBD1 (5 bases). Germline CDR1 is SQVTM and CDR2 is ANQGSEA. This CDR3 contains 12 residues. V was pared by 5 bases and J by 8 bases, with 12 bases between. The CDR3 DNA reads TGCAGCGTTCCGGACATGGGGGGGGAGCTGTTTTTT. Protein sequence: CSVPDMGGELFF.

The chain combines TRBV7-8 with TRBJ2-2; D is possibly TRBD2 (6 bases). Germline V CDR1 and CDR2: SGHVS, FQNEAQ. The CDR3 is 15 amino acids. V dropped 0 bases and J dropped 5 bases, with 10 bases sitting between them. The DNA of the CDR3 is TGTGCCAGCAGCTTAGCTGCAGGGAGGACCGGGGAGCTGTTTTTT. Its protein product is CASSLAAGRTGELFF.

V gene TRBV7-2 combines with J gene TRBJ1-4; D possibly corresponds to TRBD1 (5 bases). Germline V gene sequence: CDR1 SGHTA, CDR2 FQGNSA. This CDR3 is 17 amino acids long. Trimming stripped 1 base from V and 0 bases from J, with 12 bases between. CDR3: CASSLDGGTATNEKLFF. The CDR3 nucleotides read TGTGCCAGCAGCTTAGATGGAGGGACCGCAACTAATGAAAAACTGTTTTTT.

This chain uses TRBV10-3 with TRBJ1-2; 10 nucleotides line up with TRBD1. The CDR3 extends over 14 amino acids. CDR1 and CDR2 from the germline V gene are ENHRY and SYGVKD. The V segment lost 10 bases and the J segment 3 bases; nucleotides outside the gene matches: 8. The CDR3 is CATRTGGRDYGYTF. The CDR3 coding sequence is TGTGCCACCAGGACAGGGGGGAGGGACTATGGCTACACCTTC.

V and J are TRBV6-5 and TRBJ2-2; possible D gene TRBD2, 6 bases. CDR1 and CDR2 from the germline V gene are MNHEY and SVGAGI. The CDR3 runs to 14 residues. Trimming took off 2 bases at V and 6 bases at J, with 10 bases between the two ends. CDR3 sequence (DNA): TGTGCCAGCAGTTACGCCAGCGGGTCCGGGGAGCTGTTTTTT. It is translated as CASSYASGSGELFF.

This clone was recorded once. This rearrangement joins TRBV29-1 to TRBJ2-1, with 9 bases fitting TRBD2. Germline assignment: CDR1 SQVTM and CDR2 ANQGSEA. This CDR3 spans 15 amino acids. The V segment lost 4 bases and the J segment 3 bases; nucleotides outside the gene matches: 7. For the CDR3, the DNA is TGCAGCGTTGTTCCTAGCGGGAAATTCTACAATGAGCAGTTCTTC. Amino acid sequence: CSVVPSGKFYNEQFF.

This clone was seen a single time. J is TRBJ1-2 and V is TRBV7-8, with no clear D. V shed 0 bases and J shed 4 bases, with 12 bases lying between them. Germline values: CDR1 SGHVS, CDR2 FQNEAQ. The CDR3 covers 15 residues. The CDR3 sequence: CASSLAQVASYGYTF. CDR3 bases: TGTGCCAGCAGCTTAGCGCAGGTTGCCAGCTATGGCTACACCTTC.